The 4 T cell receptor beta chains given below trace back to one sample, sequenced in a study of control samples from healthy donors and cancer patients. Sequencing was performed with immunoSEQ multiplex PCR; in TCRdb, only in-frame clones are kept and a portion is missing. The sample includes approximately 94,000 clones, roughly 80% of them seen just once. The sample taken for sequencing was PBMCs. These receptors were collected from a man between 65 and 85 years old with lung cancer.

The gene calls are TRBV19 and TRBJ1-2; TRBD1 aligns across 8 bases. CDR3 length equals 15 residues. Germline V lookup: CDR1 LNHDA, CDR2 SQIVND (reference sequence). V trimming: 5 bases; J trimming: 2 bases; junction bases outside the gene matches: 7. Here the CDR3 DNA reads TGTGCCAGTAGTGTTACAGGGGGTTCCAACTATGGCTACACCTTC. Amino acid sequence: CASSVTGGSNYGYTF.

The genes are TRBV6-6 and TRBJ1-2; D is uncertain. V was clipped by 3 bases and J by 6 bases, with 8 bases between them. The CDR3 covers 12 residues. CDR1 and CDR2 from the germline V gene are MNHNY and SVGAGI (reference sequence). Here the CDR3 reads CASSYGSDGYTF. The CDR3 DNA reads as TGTGCCAGCAGTTATGGATCTGATGGCTACACCTTC.

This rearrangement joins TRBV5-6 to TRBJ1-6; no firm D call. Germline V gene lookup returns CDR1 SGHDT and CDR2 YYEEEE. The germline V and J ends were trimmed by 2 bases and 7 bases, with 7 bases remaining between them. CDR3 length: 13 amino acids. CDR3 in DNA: TGTGCCAGCAGCTTTGGAGGGAATTCACCCCTCCACTTT. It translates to CASSFGGNSPLHF.

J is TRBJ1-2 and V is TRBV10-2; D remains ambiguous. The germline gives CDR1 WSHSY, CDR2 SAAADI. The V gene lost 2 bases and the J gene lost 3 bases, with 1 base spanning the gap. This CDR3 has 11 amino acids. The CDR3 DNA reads TGCGCCAGCAGTGAGGACTATGGCTACACCTTC. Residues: CASSEDYGYTF.